This TCR beta chain is from a study of shared clonotypes between healthy human individuals. The study's findings and limits: Generally, naive subsets (rather than memory subsets) showed larger estimated richness.

Using immunoSEQ multiplex PCR, the repertoire was profiled, and TCRdb retains in-frame clones only, with some absent. In the table there are approximately 1,500,000 clones, 98% of which are singletons. Healthy HIV-negative adults without recent acute infections or vaccinations served as donors. A CD45RA+ naive subset and a CD45RA-negative memory subset were split from CD4+ cells. A remark on this clone: What it recognizes is unknown.

The sample consisted of naive CD4+ T cells sorted from blood. Subset here: CD45RA+ positively selected. This TCR came from a young man in good health.

CDR3 protein: CASSPRPDQETQYF. The CDR3 DNA sequence: TGTGCCAGCTCACCACGGCCAGACCAAGAGACCCAGTACTTC. The V and J genes are TRBV18 and TRBJ2-5; D uncertain. There are 14 residues in the CDR3. The germline V and J ends were trimmed by 1 base and 0 bases, with 6 bases remaining between them. Germline lookup yields CDR1 KGHSH and CDR2 LQKENI.